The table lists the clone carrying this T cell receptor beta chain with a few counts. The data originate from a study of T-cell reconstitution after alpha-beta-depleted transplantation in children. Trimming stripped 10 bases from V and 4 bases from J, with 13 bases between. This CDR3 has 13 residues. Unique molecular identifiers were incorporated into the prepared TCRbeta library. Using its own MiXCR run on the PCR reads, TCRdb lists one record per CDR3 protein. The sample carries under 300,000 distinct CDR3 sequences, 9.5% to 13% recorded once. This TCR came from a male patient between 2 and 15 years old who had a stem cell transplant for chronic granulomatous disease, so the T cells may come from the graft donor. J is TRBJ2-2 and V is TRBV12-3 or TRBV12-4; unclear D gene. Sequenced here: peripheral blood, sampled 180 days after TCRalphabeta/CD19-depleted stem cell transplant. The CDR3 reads CATLGQPTGELFF. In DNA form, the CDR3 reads TGTGCCACCCTGGGCCAGCCCACCGGGGAGCTGTTTTTT.